This TCR beta chain comes out of a study of T cell responses to AZD1222 COVID-19 vaccine. General study results and limits: Unmutated variant regions are reportedly the target of nearly half of TCRs that are spike-specific.

With regard to this clone: No antigen is known for it.

Profiling relied on immunoSEQ multiplex PCR, and the TCRdb table lists in-frame clones only, not all of them. The sample contains 95,000 to 150,000 clones, 88% of which appear only once. This specimen was peripheral blood, taken on day 0 of AZD1222 vaccination. This receptor was taken from an adult in good health.

Written as DNA, the CDR3 is TGTGCCAGCAGCCCGGTCCCCGGGAGCTCTGGAAACACCATATATTTT. The encoded protein is CASSPVPGSSGNTIYF. The gene calls are TRBV9 and TRBJ1-3; D is uncertain. V shed 4 bases and J shed 0 bases, with 14 bases lying between them. CDR1 and CDR2 (germline): SGDLS, YYNGEE. The CDR3 is 16 residues long.